This TCR beta chain derives from a study of T cell changes during pregnancy in multiple sclerosis. The CDR3 totals 14 residues. Germline CDR1 and CDR2: MNHEY and SVGAGI. Trimming removed 2 bases at V and 7 bases at J, with 12 bases between. Generated by immunoSEQ multiplex PCR, the TCRdb table keeps only in-frame clones and is missing some. The sample gives about 38,000 clones, nearly 95% of which show up once; under 0.45% is in the top ten. Sequenced here: CD4+ T cells from peripheral blood mononuclear cells, sampled after pregnancy. V and J are TRBV6-5 and TRBJ2-1, with D maybe TRBD2 (5 bases). This receptor was identified in a female donor in good health, enrolled as a control in a pregnancy study. CDR3 protein: CASSYTWEINEQFF. The CDR3 coding sequence is TGTGCCAGCAGTTACACGTGGGAGATAAATGAGCAGTTCTTC.